This T cell receptor (beta chain) was captured by sequencing in a study of T cell repertoires in cytomegalovirus infection. Study information: It can be stated that public TCR beta signatures indicated CMV infection as well as a matching HLA type.

On this clonotype: Its antigen is not known.

One entry per CDR3 protein results from TCRdb running MiXCR on the reads. The sample lists 6,500 to 9,000 distinct CDR3 sequences, 45% to 55% occurring once. Overall study results and limits: HLA-C-restricted CMV clonotypes gave the most frequent clonotype in two of eight donors. Cumulative frequency (of public TCR beta family members) identified carriers of CMV plus the relevant HLA.

Deletions cut 3 bases from V and 3 bases from J, with 7 bases between. CDR3 length: 13 residues. This chain links TRBV12-3 or TRBV12-4 with TRBJ2-3; D gene unclear. The TCR comes from a human donor in good health (CMV status not recorded). Some clones in this sample may be carry-over from other donors' samples. The sample consisted of PBMCs, sequenced either directly or after in vitro stimulation (not recorded which). For the CDR3, the DNA is TGTGCCAGCAGTTTTGGTTTTACAGATACGCAGTATTTT. This sequence encodes CASSFGFTDTQYF.